Listed here are 16 T cell receptor beta chains from one sample, sequenced in a study of T cells after yellow fever vaccination. TCRdb processed the 5' RACE reads anew with MiXCR; each CDR3 protein has one entry. Of some 300,000 distinct CDR3 sequences in the sample, 8% to 9.5% were seen once. This specimen was PBMCs, taken roughly 47 days after the first yellow fever vaccination. The receptor set was obtained from a man aged 18 to 35 who received the YFV17D yellow fever vaccine.

The V gene is TRBV12-3 or TRBV12-4, the J gene TRBJ1-2; D is unclear. With 1 base removed from V and 9 bases from J, the gap between germline ends came to 9 bases. This CDR3 spans 12 amino acids. The CDR3 loop reads CASSLGPQSYTF. CDR3 DNA: TGTGCCAGCAGTTTAGGGCCCCAAAGCTACACCTTC.

About this clonotype: This could be a read error, since a much larger clone is one nucleotide away. The V and J genes are TRBV6-5 and TRBJ2-1; the D gene is possibly TRBD2 (6 bases). The V and J ends lost 7 bases and 7 bases respectively, with 17 bases between them. Germline V gene lookup returns CDR1 MNHEY and CDR2 SVGAGI. The CDR3 loop spans 14 amino acids. The CDR3 protein is CASTFMWGENEQFF. The DNA of the CDR3 is TGTGCCAGCACTTTTATGTGGGGGGAAAATGAGCAGTTCTTC.

J is TRBJ2-5 and V is TRBV7-2; D is uncertain. Per germline, CDR1 SGHTA and CDR2 FQGNSA. With 8 bases removed from V and 2 bases from J, the gap between germline ends came to 9 bases. The length of the CDR3 is 12 residues. CDR3 sequence: CASGRAQETQYF. The CDR3 bases are TGTGCCAGCGGCCGCGCACAAGAGACCCAGTACTTC.

V and J are TRBV20-1 and TRBJ2-5, with a tentative D call TRBD1 (6 bases). CDR3 length: 12 residues. The V and J ends lost 0 bases and 6 bases respectively, with 8 bases between them. The germline gives CDR1 DFQATT, CDR2 SNEGSKA (reference sequence). The CDR3 bases are TGCAGTGCTAGAGATGGGACAAAGACCCAGTACTTC. Translating gives CSARDGTKTQYF.

This clonotype was seen only a few times. The chain has TRBV5-1 and TRBJ2-1; D uncertain. The CDR3 consists of 12 residues. Germline CDR1 SGHRS, CDR2 YFSETQ. V lost 1 base and J lost 9, with 8 bases in between. The CDR3 coding sequence is TGCGCCAGCAGCTTGTTGGACGGTGAGCAGTTCTTC. Translation gives CASSLLDGEQFF.

This chain links TRBV27 with TRBJ2-1; possible D gene TRBD1, 5 bases. This CDR3 spans 13 amino acids. Trimming stripped 5 bases from V and 10 bases from J, with 15 bases between. Germline V gives CDR1 MNHEY, CDR2 SMNVEV (reference sequence). The CDR3 DNA follows: TGTGCCAGCAGTGGAAACAGGTTCAACGAGCAGTTCTTC. Translation: CASSGNRFNEQFF.

The chain uses TRBV12-3 or TRBV12-4 and TRBJ1-3; weak D call: TRBD1 (5 bases). The CDR3 runs to 13 residues. Trimming removed 5 bases from V and 8 bases from J, with 13 bases in between. The CDR3 loop reads CASSPGPPYTIYF. The DNA for the CDR3 is TGTGCCAGCAGTCCGGGACCGCCGTACACCATATATTTT.

This clonotype has a handful of counts. In nucleotides, the CDR3 is TGTGCCTGGAGTGTGGTTAGCGGGACGATAGCCAAAAACATTCAGTACTTC. It translates to CAWSVVSGTIAKNIQYF. V usage is TRBV30 and J usage is TRBJ2-4; 8 nucleotides match TRBD2. The CDR3 covers 17 residues. In germline, CDR1 is GTSNPN, CDR2 SVGIG (reference sequence). V was clipped by 0 bases and J by 0 bases; unmatched bases: 7.

The chain links TRBV7-2 to TRBJ2-7; TRBD2 is a possible D gene (5 bases). The CDR3 runs to 12 residues. Germline CDR1 and CDR2: SGHTA and FQGNSA. The CDR3 region is CASSFETREGPV. DNA of the CDR3: TGTGCCAGCAGCTTTGAAACACGAGAGGGCCCTGTC.

This clonotype was recorded at least ten times. The chain joins TRBV24-1 to TRBJ1-2, with TRBD1 matching 8 bases. CDR1 is KGHDR, CDR2 SFDVKD, per germline. The CDR3 is made up of 14 amino acids. J gave up 2 bases and V 5 bases, and 3 bases lay outside the gene matches. CDR3 bases: TGTGCCACCAGTGGACAGGGGCGCAACTATGGCTACACCTTC. Translating it yields CATSGQGRNYGYTF.

Ten or more counts support this clonotype. The gene calls are TRBV27 and TRBJ2-2; 11 positions match TRBD2. Germline CDR1 is MNHEY and CDR2 is SMNVEV (reference sequence). Trimming removed 4 bases from V and 4 bases from J; junction bases left unmatched: 5. The length of the CDR3 is 16 residues. As DNA, the CDR3 is TGTGCCAGCAGTTCCGTAGCGGGGGGGCCCACCGGGGAGCTGTTTTTT. This gives the protein CASSSVAGGPTGELFF.

The chain uses TRBV29-1 and TRBJ2-1, with TRBD2 identical over 7 bases. CDR3 length: 14 amino acids. The V gene's germline CDR1 is SQVTM and CDR2 ANQGSEA. The V and J ends lost 6 bases and 5 bases, in that order; junction bases with no gene match: 10. DNA for the CDR3: TGCAGCGTGGGGGGGGGTCTTGCCCACAATGAGCAGTTCTTC. Protein product: CSVGGGLAHNEQFF.

This clonotype occurred a few times. The chain has TRBV4-1 and TRBJ1-2; 11 bases align to TRBD1. The CDR3 contains 16 residues. J lost 8 bases, V lost 2 bases, and 10 bases had no gene match. Germline V CDR1 and CDR2: MGHRA, YSYEKL. The CDR3 nucleotides read TGCGCCAGCAGCCAAACCTGGACAGGGGGCTTTAAAGGCTACACCTTC. This sequence encodes CASSQTWTGGFKGYTF.

The V call is TRBV6-1, the J call TRBJ1-2; weak D call: TRBD1 (5 bases). The CDR3 loop spans 13 amino acids. Germline V gene sequence: CDR1 MNHNS, CDR2 SASEGT. V gave up 6 bases and J gave up 2 bases, with 10 bases separating them. The DNA for the CDR3 is TGTGCCAGCAGGCCGACAGCCAACTATGGCTACACCTTC. It yields the protein CASRPTANYGYTF.

This clonotype was found a few times. The chain joins TRBV4-1 to TRBJ1-4; D is ambiguous. Per germline, CDR1 MGHRA and CDR2 YSYEKL. CDR3 length: 14 amino acids. Deletions cut 2 bases from V and 4 bases from J, with 8 bases between. This chain's CDR3 is CASSQRAFNEKLFF. The CDR3 DNA is TGCGCCAGCAGCCAAAGGGCCTTTAATGAAAAACTGTTTTTT.

This chain joins TRBV19 and TRBJ1-1; TRBD1 is a possible D gene (6 bases). Trimming took off 3 bases at V and 4 bases at J, with 12 bases between the two ends. Germline V gene lookup returns CDR1 LNHDA and CDR2 SQIVND (reference sequence). This CDR3 is 14 amino acids long. Here the CDR3 DNA reads TGTGCCAGTAGTATCCAGGGAGGGGGCACTGAAGCTTTCTTT. Translated: CASSIQGGGTEAFF.